The 18 T cell receptor beta chains given below trace back to one sample, sequenced in a study of identifying expanded T cells in peripheral blood (dated by TCRdb to about 2019). Library generation was performed with the immunoSEQ multiplex PCR assay. Sourced from immuneACCESS, this table was stored by TCRdb with only in-frame sequences that have V and J called. A share of the clones is absent; for the studies checked, an unresolved V gene accounts for under half, and the remainder has no known explanation. The sample includes 90,000 or so clones, with around 86% observed a single time. Roughly 5.9% of the sample belongs to the ten largest clones. The sequencing input was blood. The receptor source for this set is a person aged 18 to 69 in good health.

The V and J genes are TRBV9 and TRBJ2-5; maybe TRBD2 (6 bases). Per germline, CDR1 SGDLS and CDR2 YYNGEE. This CDR3 is 15 amino acids long. V lost 2 bases and J lost 1, with 12 bases in between. The CDR3 protein is CASSVRSGSQETQYF. CDR3 bases: TGTGCCAGCAGCGTTCGTAGCGGCTCCCAAGAGACCCAGTACTTC.

The V gene is TRBV10-2, the J gene TRBJ1-1, with a tentative D call TRBD1 (5 bases). CDR3 length: 16 amino acids. The germline gives CDR1 WSHSY, CDR2 SAAADI. V lost 3 bases and J lost 5, with 19 bases in between. CDR3 bases: TGCGCCAGCAGTGACCACCACGGGGGGGAGCGGACTGAAGCTTTCTTT. It encodes CASSDHHGGERTEAFF.

V usage is TRBV27 and J usage is TRBJ1-2, with TRBD1 identical over 9 bases. The CDR3 covers 13 residues. J was trimmed by 8 bases and V by 4 bases; bases with no gene match: 5. Germline V gene lookup returns CDR1 MNHEY and CDR2 SMNVEV (reference sequence). The chain's CDR3 is CASSSTGGAGYTF. The CDR3 DNA reads TGTGCCAGCAGTTCCACAGGGGGCGCGGGCTACACCTTC.

The V call is TRBV27, the J call TRBJ1-1; no firm D call. Germline V gene data show CDR1 as MNHEY and CDR2 as SMNVEV (reference sequence). The V end was cut by 7 bases, the J end by 1 base, with 7 bases between. The length of the CDR3 is 12 residues. The CDR3 loop reads CASKRGNTEAFF. The CDR3 DNA follows: TGTGCCAGCAAGAGAGGGAACACTGAAGCTTTCTTT.

The chain uses TRBV7-2 and TRBJ2-3; D possibly corresponds to TRBD1 (5 bases). CDR3 length equals 17 residues. Germline V CDR1 and CDR2: SGHTA, FQGNSA. V dropped 2 bases and J dropped 0 bases, with 15 bases sitting between them. The CDR3 DNA reads as TGTGCCAGCAGCTTAAAGAGTTGGGGCCATAGCACAGATACGCAGTATTTT. Translated: CASSLKSWGHSTDTQYF. The variable domain in full, completed from reference TRBV7-2 and TRBJ2-3, reads GAGVSQSPSNKVTEKGKDVELRCDPISGHTALYWYRQSLGQGLEFLIYFQGNSAPDKSGLPSDRFSAERTGGSVSTLTIQRTQQEDSAVYLCASSLKSWGHSTDTQYFGPGTRLTVL.

This clone was seen a handful of times. The chain is built from TRBV4-3 and TRBJ1-2; no clear D. Germline CDR1 reads LGHNA; CDR2 reads YSLEER. With 3 bases removed from V and 0 bases from J, the gap between germline ends came to 8 bases. The CDR3 is 14 residues long. The CDR3 nucleotides are TGCGCCAGCAGCCACCTCCATACTAACTATGGCTACACCTTC. Amino acids: CASSHLHTNYGYTF.

This chain uses TRBV18 with TRBJ2-3; TRBD2 aligns across 7 bases. The CDR3 is made up of 16 amino acids. Germline V gene lookup returns CDR1 KGHSH and CDR2 LQKENI. The trim removed 0 bases at V and 0 bases at J, leaving 3 bases unmatched. DNA for the CDR3: TGTGCCAGCTCACCACCGGGGGGGGTTAGCACAGATACGCAGTATTTT. Protein product: CASSPPGGVSTDTQYF.

V usage is TRBV6-1 and J usage is TRBJ2-1, with D possibly called TRBD1 or TRBD2 (6 bases each). V was shortened by 6 bases and J by 6 bases, with 15 bases between the two germline ends. This CDR3 comprises 14 residues. Germline values: CDR1 MNHNS, CDR2 SASEGT. The CDR3 DNA is TGTGCCAGCAGCCCTAACGGGGGCCCCAATGAGCAGTTCTTC. Translated: CASSPNGGPNEQFF.

The chain combines TRBV11-2 with TRBJ1-2; 9 positions match TRBD1. Germline CDR1 and CDR2: SGHAT and FQNNGV. The CDR3 runs to 14 residues. V was pared by 0 bases and J by 6 bases, with 2 bases of the junction left unmatched. CDR3 sequence reads: CASSLDRQGDGYTF. CDR3 in DNA: TGTGCCAGCAGCTTAGATCGACAGGGGGATGGCTACACCTTC.

The gene calls are TRBV21-1 and TRBJ2-3; no DNA check was done on the table's D call, TRBD2. TRBV21-1 is shown as a pseudogene. The CDR3 runs to 17 residues. CDR3 amino acids: CASSTPGDFPSTDTQYF. The CDR3 coding sequence is TGTGCCAGCAGCACCCCGGGGGACTTTCCGTCCACAGATACGCAGTATTTT.

This clone was seen just once. This chain links TRBV14 with TRBJ1-1; D is undetermined. In germline, CDR1 is SGHDN, CDR2 FVKESK. V lost 1 base, J lost 4 bases, and 4 bases lay in between. The CDR3 covers 12 residues. CDR3 nucleotide sequence: TGTGCCAGCAGCCAAGGGGGCACTGAAGCTTTCTTT. Amino acids: CASSQGGTEAFF.

This chain uses TRBV9 with TRBJ1-2, with 8 bases that match TRBD1. V was clipped by 2 bases and J by 4 bases; unmatched bases: 4. This CDR3 is built from 14 residues. The germline CDR1 and CDR2 sequences are SGDLS and YYNGEE. The CDR3 coding sequence is TGTGCCAGCAGCGTGGCACAGGGGGGCTATGGCTACACCTTC. Its translation is CASSVAQGGYGYTF.

This chain connects TRBV2 to TRBJ2-2; weak D call: TRBD1 (6 bases). Deletions cut 2 bases from V and 5 bases from J, with 12 bases between. Germline CDR1 SNHLY, CDR2 FYNNEI. This CDR3 has 15 residues. The CDR3 sequence is CASSENLRGTGELFF. CDR3 DNA sequence: TGTGCCAGCAGTGAAAATCTCAGGGGTACCGGGGAGCTGTTTTTT.

V and J are TRBV30 and TRBJ1-3, with 7 bases lining up with TRBD1. This CDR3 is 12 amino acids long. Trimming removed 8 bases from V and 0 bases from J; junction bases left unmatched: 1. CDR1 is GTSNPN, CDR2 SVGIG, per germline (reference sequence). CDR3 amino acids: CARDSSGNTIYF. The DNA for the CDR3 is TGTGCCAGGGACAGCTCTGGAAACACCATATATTTT.

V gene TRBV27 combines with J gene TRBJ2-3; D unresolved. The CDR3 contains 17 residues. V gave up 5 bases and J gave up 2 bases, with 20 bases separating them. Germline values: CDR1 MNHEY, CDR2 SMNVEV (reference sequence). The CDR3 DNA is TGTGCCAGCAGTCCCTCCGGGCCACTGTCTTACACAGATACGCAGTATTTT. Translation: CASSPSGPLSYTDTQYF.

The CDR3 spells CASRRGQGSLNQPQHF. The CDR3 region has the DNA TGTGCCAGCAGGCGAGGACAGGGCAGCCTCAATCAGCCCCAGCATTTT. This sequence joins TRBV27 and TRBJ1-5; 8 bases match TRBD1. Germline V CDR1 and CDR2: MNHEY, SMNVEV (reference sequence). V lost 6 bases to trimming and J lost 3 bases; unmatched junction nucleotides: 10. This CDR3 is 16 amino acids long.

The gene calls are TRBV2 and TRBJ2-5; TRBD1 might be the D (6 bases). This CDR3 comprises 13 residues. V lost 8 bases, J lost 1 base, and 11 bases lay in between. Germline V gene sequence: CDR1 SNHLY, CDR2 FYNNEI. CDR3 sequence reads: CASLQGLQETQYF. DNA for the CDR3: TGTGCCAGCCTACAGGGCCTCCAAGAGACCCAGTACTTC.

The chain recombines TRBV7-9 with TRBJ1-2; possibly TRBD1 for D (6 bases). CDR1 SEHNR and CDR2 FQNEAQ come from the germline V gene (reference sequence). The length of the CDR3 is 16 residues. The germline V and J ends were trimmed by 1 base and 3 bases, with 15 bases remaining between them. The CDR3 DNA is TGTGCCAGCAGCTTAGTTTTTTACAGGGTGGACTATGGCTACACCTTC. Translated: CASSLVFYRVDYGYTF.